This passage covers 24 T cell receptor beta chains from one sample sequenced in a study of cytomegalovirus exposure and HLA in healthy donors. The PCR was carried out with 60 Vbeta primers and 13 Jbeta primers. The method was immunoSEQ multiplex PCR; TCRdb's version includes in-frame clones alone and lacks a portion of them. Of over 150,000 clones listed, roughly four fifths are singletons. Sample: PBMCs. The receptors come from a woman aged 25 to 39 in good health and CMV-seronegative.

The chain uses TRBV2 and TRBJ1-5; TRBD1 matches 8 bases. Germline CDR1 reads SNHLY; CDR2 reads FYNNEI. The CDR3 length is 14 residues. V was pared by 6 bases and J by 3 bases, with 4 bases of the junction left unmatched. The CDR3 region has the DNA TGTGCCAGCAGACGACAGGGGATCAATCAGCCCCAGCATTTT. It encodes CASRRQGINQPQHF.

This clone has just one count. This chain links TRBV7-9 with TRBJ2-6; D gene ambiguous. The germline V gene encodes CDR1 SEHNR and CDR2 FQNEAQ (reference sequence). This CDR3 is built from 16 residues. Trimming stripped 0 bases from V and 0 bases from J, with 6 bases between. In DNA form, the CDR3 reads TGTGCCAGCAGCTTAGCAGCCCTCTCTGGGGCCAACGTCCTGACTTTC. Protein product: CASSLAALSGANVLTF.

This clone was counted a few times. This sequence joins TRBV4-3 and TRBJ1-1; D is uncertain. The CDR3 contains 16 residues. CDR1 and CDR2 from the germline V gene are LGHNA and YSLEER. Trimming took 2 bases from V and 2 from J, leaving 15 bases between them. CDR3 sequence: CASSQLFGGRNTEAFF. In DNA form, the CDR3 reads TGCGCCAGCAGCCAATTGTTTGGAGGGAGAAACACTGAAGCTTTCTTT.

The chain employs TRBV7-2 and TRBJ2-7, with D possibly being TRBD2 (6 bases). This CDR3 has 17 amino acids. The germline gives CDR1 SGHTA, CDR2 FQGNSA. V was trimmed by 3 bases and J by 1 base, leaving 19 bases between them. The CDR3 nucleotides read TGTGCCAGCAGCTTTTGGGGCGGGAAGAGAGCGTCCTACGAGCAGTACTTC. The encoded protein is CASSFWGGKRASYEQYF.

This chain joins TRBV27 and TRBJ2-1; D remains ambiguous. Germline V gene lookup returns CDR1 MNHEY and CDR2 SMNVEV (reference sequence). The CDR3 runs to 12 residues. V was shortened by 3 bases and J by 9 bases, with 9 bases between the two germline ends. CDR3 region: CASSFFGGEQFF. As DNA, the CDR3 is TGTGCCAGCAGTTTTTTCGGTGGTGAGCAGTTCTTC.

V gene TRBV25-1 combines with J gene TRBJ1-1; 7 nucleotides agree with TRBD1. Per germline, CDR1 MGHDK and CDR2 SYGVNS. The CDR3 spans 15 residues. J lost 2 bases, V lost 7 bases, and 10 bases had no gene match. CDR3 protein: CASTTGTAINTEAFF. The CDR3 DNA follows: TGTGCCAGCACAACCGGGACAGCTATAAACACTGAAGCTTTCTTT.

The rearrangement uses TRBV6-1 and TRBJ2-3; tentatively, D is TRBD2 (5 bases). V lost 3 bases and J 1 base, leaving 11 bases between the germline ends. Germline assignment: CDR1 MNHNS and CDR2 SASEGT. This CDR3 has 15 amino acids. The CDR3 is CASSDLMRGTDTQYF. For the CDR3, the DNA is TGTGCCAGCAGTGACCTTATGCGGGGCACAGATACGCAGTATTTT.

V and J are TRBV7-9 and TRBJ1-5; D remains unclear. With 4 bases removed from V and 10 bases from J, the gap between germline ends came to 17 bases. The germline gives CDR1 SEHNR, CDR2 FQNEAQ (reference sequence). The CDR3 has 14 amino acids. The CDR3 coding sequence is TGTGCCAGCAGCTCCGGTGTTGAGGGCTTCCCCCAGCATTTT. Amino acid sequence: CASSSGVEGFPQHF.

CDR3 residues: CASNNRGQVADTQYF. CDR3 DNA sequence: TGTGCCAGCAACAATAGGGGACAGGTTGCGGATACGCAGTATTTT. The J gene is TRBJ2-3, the V gene TRBV11-2; 8 bases are shared with TRBD1. V lost 7 bases to trimming and J lost 6 bases; unmatched junction nucleotides: 12. Germline lookup yields CDR1 SGHAT and CDR2 FQNNGV. The CDR3 spans 15 residues.

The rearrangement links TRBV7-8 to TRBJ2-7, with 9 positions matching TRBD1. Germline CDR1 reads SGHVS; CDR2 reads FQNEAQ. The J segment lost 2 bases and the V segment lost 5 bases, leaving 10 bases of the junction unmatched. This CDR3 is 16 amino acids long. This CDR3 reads CASSPPQGAIAYEQYF. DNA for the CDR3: TGTGCCAGCAGCCCACCACAGGGGGCCATTGCCTACGAGCAGTACTTC.

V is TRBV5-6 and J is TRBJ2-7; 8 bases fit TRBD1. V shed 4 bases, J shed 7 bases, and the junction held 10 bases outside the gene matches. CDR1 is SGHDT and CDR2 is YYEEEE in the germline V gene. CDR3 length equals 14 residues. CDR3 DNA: TGTGCCAGCAGCGTTGACAGGGGAACGCAGGAGCAGTACTTC. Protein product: CASSVDRGTQEQYF.

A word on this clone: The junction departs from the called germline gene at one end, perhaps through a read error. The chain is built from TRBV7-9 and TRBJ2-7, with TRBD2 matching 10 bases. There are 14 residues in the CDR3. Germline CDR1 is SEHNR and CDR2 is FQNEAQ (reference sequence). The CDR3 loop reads CSSSLGTSADEQYF. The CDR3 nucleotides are TGTTCCAGCAGCTTAGGGACTAGCGCCGACGAGCAGTACTTC. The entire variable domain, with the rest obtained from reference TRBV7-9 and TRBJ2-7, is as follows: DTGVSQNPRHKITKRGQNVTFRCDPISEHNRLYWYRQTLGQGPEFLTYFQNEAQLEKSRLLSDRFSAERPKGSFSTLEIQRTEQGDSAMYLCSSSLGTSADEQYFGPGTRLTVT.

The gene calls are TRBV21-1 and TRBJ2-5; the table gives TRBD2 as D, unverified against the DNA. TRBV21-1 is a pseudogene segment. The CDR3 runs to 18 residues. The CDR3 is CASSILPASGESQETQYF. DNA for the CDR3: TGTGCCAGCAGCATCCTCCCAGCTAGCGGAGAAAGCCAAGAGACCCAGTACTTC.

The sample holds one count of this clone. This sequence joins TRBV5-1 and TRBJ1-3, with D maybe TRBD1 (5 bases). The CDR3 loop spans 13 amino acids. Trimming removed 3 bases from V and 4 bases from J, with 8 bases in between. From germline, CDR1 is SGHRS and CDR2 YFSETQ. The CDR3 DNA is TGCGCCAGCAGCTCTGGGGGGGGAAACACCATATATTTT. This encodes CASSSGGGNTIYF.

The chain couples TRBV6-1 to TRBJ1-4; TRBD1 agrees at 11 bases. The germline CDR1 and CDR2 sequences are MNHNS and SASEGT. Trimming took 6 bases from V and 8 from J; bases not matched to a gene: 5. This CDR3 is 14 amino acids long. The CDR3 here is CASRGDRGGEKLFF. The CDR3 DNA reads TGTGCCAGCAGGGGGGACAGGGGGGGCGAAAAACTGTTTTTT.

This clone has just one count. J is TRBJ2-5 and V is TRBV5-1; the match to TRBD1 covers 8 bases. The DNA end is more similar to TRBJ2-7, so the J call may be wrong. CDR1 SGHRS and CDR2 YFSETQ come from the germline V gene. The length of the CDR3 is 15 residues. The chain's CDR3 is CASSLGTGYSYEQYF. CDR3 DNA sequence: TGCGCCAGCAGCCTCGGGACAGGCTACTCCTACGAGCAGTACTTC.

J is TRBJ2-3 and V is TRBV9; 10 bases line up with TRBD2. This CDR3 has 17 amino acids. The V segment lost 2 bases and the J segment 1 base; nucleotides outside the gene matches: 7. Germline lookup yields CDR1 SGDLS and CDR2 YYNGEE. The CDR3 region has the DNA TGTGCCAGCAGCGTGACTGAGCGGGGGGGCCGCACAGATACGCAGTATTTT. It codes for CASSVTERGGRTDTQYF.

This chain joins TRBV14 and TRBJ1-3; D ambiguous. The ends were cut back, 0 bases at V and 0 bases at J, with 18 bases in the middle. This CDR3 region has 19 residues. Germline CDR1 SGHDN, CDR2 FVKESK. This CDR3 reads CASSQDLRRPISSGNTIYF. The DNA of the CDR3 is TGTGCCAGCAGCCAAGATCTTCGGAGGCCTATCTCCTCTGGAAACACCATATATTTT.

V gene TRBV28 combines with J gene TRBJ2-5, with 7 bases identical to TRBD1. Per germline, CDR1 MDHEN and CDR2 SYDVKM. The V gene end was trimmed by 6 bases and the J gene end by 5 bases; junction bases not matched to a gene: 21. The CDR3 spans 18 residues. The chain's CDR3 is CASSTKGQALNLGETQYF. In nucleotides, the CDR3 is TGTGCCAGCAGCACGAAAGGACAGGCCTTGAACCTGGGGGAGACCCAGTACTTC.

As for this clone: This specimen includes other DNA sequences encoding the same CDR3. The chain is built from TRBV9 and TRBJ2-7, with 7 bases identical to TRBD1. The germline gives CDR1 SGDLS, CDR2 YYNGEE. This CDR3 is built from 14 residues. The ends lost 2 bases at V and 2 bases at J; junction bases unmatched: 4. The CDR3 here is CASSVGQGAYEQYF. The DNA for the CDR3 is TGTGCCAGCAGCGTGGGGCAGGGGGCCTACGAGCAGTACTTC.

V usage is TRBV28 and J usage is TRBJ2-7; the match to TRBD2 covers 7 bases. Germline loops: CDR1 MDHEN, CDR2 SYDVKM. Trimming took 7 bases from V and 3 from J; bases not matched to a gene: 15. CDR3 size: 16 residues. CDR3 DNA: TGTGCCAGCATGGGCTCAGAGCGGGAAAGGGGCTACGAGCAGTACTTC. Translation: CASMGSERERGYEQYF. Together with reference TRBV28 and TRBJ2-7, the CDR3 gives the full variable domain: DVKVTQSSRYLVKRTGEKVFLECVQDMDHENMFWYRQDPGLGLRLIYFSYDVKMKEKGDIPEGYSVSREKKERFSLILESASTNQTSMYLCASMGSERERGYEQYFGPGTRLTVT.

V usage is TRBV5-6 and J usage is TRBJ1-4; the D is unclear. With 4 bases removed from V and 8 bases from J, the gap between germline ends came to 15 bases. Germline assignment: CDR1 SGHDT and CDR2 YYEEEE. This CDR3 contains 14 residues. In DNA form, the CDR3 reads TGTGCCAGCAGCATTTTCAATGGTCGGGAAAAACTGTTTTTT. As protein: CASSIFNGREKLFF.

CDR3 in DNA: TGTGCCAGCAGCGATCGACAGCGATTCAATCAGCCCCAGCATTTT. This codes for CASSDRQRFNQPQHF. The V call is TRBV21-1, the J call TRBJ1-5; the DNA was not compared with TRBD1, the D call given in the table. TRBV21-1 is tagged as a pseudogene. The CDR3 consists of 15 residues.

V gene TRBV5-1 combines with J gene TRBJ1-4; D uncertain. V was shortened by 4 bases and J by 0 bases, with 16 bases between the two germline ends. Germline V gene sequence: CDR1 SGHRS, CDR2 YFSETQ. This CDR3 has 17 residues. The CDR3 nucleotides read TGCGCCAGCAGCCCGGGAGTCCGGGCTGCAACTAATGAAAAACTGTTTTTT. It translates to CASSPGVRAATNEKLFF.